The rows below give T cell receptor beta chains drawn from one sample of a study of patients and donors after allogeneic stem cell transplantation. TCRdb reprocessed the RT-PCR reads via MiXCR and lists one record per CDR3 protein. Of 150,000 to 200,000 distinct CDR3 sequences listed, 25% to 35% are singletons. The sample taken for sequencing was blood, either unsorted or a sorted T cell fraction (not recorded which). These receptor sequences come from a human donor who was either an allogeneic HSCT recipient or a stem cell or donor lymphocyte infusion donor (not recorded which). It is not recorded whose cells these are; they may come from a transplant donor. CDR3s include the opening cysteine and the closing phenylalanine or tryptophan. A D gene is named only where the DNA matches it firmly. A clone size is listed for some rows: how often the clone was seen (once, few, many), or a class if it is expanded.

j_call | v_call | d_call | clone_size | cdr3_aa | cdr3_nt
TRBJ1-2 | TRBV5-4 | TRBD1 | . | CASSLPNRGLANYGYTF | TGTGCCAGCAGCTTACCCAACAGGGGGCTAGCTAACTATGGCTACACCTTC
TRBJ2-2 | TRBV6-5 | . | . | CASSYDGDGTGELFF | TGTGCCAGCAGTTACGACGGGGATGGGACCGGGGAGCTGTTTTTT
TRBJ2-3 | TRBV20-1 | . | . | CSALADTQYF | TGCAGTGCTTTAGCTGATACGCAGTATTTT
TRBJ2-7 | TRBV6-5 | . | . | CASSASGTVPYEQYF | TGTGCCAGCAGTGCTTCCGGGACCGTCCCCTACGAGCAGTACTTC
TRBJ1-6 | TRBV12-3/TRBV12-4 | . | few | CASRPQANSPLHF | TGTGCCAGCAGGCCACAGGCTAATTCACCCCTCCACTTT
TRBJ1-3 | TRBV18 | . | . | CASSPLASETGNTIYF | TGTGCCAGCTCACCACTGGCTTCCGAGACTGGAAACACCATATATTTT
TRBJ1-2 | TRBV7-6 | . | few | CASRGPGGYGYTF | TGTGCCAGCCGCGGGCCAGGAGGTTATGGCTACACCTTC
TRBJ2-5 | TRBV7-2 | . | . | CASSSNAGAGVETQYF | TGTGCCAGCAGCTCAAACGCGGGGGCTGGGGTGGAGACCCAGTACTTC
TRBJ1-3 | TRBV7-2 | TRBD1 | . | CASSSNSYDRGRSGNTIYF | TGTGCCAGCAGCTCCAACTCATACGACAGGGGGCGTTCTGGAAACACCATATATTTT
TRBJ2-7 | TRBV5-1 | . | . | CASSRSGSYEQYF | TGCGCCAGCAGCAGGTCGGGTTCCTACGAGCAGTACTTC
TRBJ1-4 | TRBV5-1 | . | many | CASSDLQAGEKLFF | TGCGCCAGCAGCGACCTCCAGGCGGGCGAAAAACTGTTTTTT
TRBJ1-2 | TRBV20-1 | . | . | CSARDPSRGVNGYTF | TGCAGTGCTAGAGATCCGTCGAGGGGTGTCAACGGCTACACCTTC
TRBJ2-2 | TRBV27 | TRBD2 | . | CASSSRLAANTGELFF | TGTGCCAGCAGTTCCCGACTAGCGGCGAACACCGGGGAGCTGTTTTTT
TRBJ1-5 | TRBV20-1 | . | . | CSARDPAVGRAQHF | TGCAGTGCTAGAGATCCGGCAGTGGGTCGGGCCCAGCATTTT
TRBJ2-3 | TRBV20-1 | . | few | CSASTPRPSTDTQYF | TGCAGTGCTAGTACACCTCGCCCTAGCACAGATACGCAGTATTTT
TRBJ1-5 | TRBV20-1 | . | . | CSARDRIGEQPQHF | TGCAGTGCTAGAGATAGGATCGGAGAACAGCCCCAGCATTTT
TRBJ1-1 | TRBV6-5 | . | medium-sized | CASSYIRGVHEAFF | TGTGCCAGCAGTTACATCAGAGGGGTTCATGAAGCTTTCTTT
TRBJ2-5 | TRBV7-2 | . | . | CASSPYGQWETQYF | TGTGCCAGCAGCCCTTACGGGCAGTGGGAGACCCAGTACTTC
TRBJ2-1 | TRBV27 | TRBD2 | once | CASGTFAGVLNEQFF | TGTGCCAGCGGTACTTTTGCGGGAGTTCTCAATGAGCAGTTCTTC
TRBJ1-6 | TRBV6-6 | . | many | CASSYRSSYNSPLHF | TGTGCCAGCAGTTACAGAAGCTCCTATAATTCACCCCTCCACTTT
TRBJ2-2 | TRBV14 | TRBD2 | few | CASSRLGGASGFANTGELFF | TGTGCCAGCAGCCGTCTGGGAGGGGCTAGCGGGTTCGCGAACACCGGGGAGCTGTTTTTT
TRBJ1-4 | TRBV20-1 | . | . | CSALRGLNEKLFF | TGCAGTGCCCTCCGGGGGCTAAATGAAAAACTGTTTTTT
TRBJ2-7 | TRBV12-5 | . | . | CASGYPYEQYF | TGTGCTAGTGGTTATCCCTACGAGCAGTACTTC
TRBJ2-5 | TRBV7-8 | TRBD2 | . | CASSLPRAGGSQETQYF | TGTGCCAGCAGCCTTCCTCGGGCGGGAGGTAGCCAAGAGACCCAGTACTTC
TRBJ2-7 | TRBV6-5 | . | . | CASSNYAYEQYF | TGTGCCAGCAGTAACTACGCCTACGAGCAGTACTTC
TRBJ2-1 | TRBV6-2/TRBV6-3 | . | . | CASSSLGIGQESSYNEQFF | TGTGCCAGCAGTTCCCTTGGAATAGGTCAGGAGTCCTCCTACAATGAGCAGTTCTTC
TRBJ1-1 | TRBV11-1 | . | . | CASSHGGEAFF | TGTGCCAGCAGCCATGGCGGAGAAGCTTTCTTT
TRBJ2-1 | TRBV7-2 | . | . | CASSLVADYNEQFF | TGTGCCAGCAGCTTAGTAGCGGACTACAATGAGCAGTTCTTC
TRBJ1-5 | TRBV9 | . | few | CASSVSSSNQPQHF | TGTGCCAGCAGCGTTTCCTCTAGCAATCAGCCCCAGCATTTT
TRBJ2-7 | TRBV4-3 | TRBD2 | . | CASSQDRLAGKSYEQYF | TGCGCCAGCAGCCAAGATCGACTAGCGGGAAAATCCTACGAGCAGTACTTC
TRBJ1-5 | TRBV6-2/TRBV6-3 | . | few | CASSFMRGGSNQPQHF | TGTGCCAGCAGTTTTATGAGGGGTGGCAGCAATCAGCCCCAGCATTTT
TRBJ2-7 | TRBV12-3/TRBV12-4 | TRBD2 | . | CASSTLAGGPYEQYF | TGTGCCAGCAGTACACTAGCGGGAGGGCCATACGAGCAGTACTTC
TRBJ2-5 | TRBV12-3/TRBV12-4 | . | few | CASSTWDTPGQETQYF | TGTGCCAGCAGTACCTGGGACACTCCGGGACAAGAGACCCAGTACTTC
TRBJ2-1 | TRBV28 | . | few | CASSLFRLVSSYNEQFF | TGTGCCAGCAGTTTATTTCGACTGGTAAGCTCCTACAATGAGCAGTTCTTC
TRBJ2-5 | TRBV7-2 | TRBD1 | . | CASSTWTGGETQYF | TGTGCCAGCAGCACCTGGACAGGGGGGGAGACCCAGTACTTC
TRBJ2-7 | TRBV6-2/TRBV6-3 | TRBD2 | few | CASSLPMGLHYEQYF | TGTGCCAGCAGCCTACCGATGGGACTACACTACGAGCAGTACTTC
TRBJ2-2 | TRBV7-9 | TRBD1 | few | CASRPQGAGELFF | TGTGCCAGCAGACCACAGGGGGCCGGGGAGCTGTTTTTT
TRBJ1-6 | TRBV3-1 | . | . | CASSQDRGAGGNSPLHF | TGTGCCAGCAGCCAAGATCGAGGGGCAGGTGGGAATTCACCCCTCCACTTT
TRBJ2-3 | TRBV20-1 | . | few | CSAIRTSGGTDTQYF | TGCAGTGCTATACGCACTTCGGGGGGCACAGATACGCAGTATTTT
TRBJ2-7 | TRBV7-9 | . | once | CASSPPGEPYEQYF | TGTGCCAGCAGCCCCCCCGGGGAGCCCTACGAGCAGTACTTC
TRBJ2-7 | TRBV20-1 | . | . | CSARFTGTCEQYF | TGCAGTGCTAGATTCACAGGGACCTGCGAGCAGTACTTC
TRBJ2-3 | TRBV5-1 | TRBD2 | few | CASSLLAGAGDTQYF | TGCGCCAGCAGCTTGCTAGCGGGAGCGGGGGATACGCAGTATTTT
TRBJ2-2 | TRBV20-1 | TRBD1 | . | CSARPTGGTGELFF | TGCAGTGCTAGACCTACAGGGGGCACCGGGGAGCTGTTTTTT
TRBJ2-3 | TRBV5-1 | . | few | CASRAGTGGPDTQYF | TGCGCCAGCAGGGCCGGGACGGGTGGCCCAGATACGCAGTATTTT
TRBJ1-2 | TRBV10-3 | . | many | CAIPSGIHSYTF | TGTGCCATCCCTTCTGGCATTCATTCCTACACCTTC
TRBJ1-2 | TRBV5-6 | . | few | CASSRPPFGGYGYTF | TGTGCCAGCAGCCGACCCCCCTTTGGCGGCTATGGCTACACCTTC
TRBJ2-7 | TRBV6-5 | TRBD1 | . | CASKTGDMLLYEQYF | TGTGCCAGCAAGACAGGGGATATGCTACTCTACGAGCAGTACTTC
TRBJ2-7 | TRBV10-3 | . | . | CAISAGTKPPYEQYF | TGTGCCATCAGCGCCGGGACCAAGCCGCCCTACGAGCAGTACTTC
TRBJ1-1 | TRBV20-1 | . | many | CSASSQNTEAFF | TGCAGTGCTAGTTCCCAGAACACTGAAGCTTTCTTT
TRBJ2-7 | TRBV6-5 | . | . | CSTGAPFYEQYF | TGTTCCACGGGGGCCCCCTTCTACGAGCAGTACTTC
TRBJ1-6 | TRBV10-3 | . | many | CAISENGNNSPLHF | TGTGCCATCAGTGAGAACGGCAATAATTCACCCCTCCACTTT
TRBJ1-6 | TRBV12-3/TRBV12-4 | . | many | CASSLWGTNSPLHF | TGTGCCAGCAGTTTGTGGGGGACAAATTCACCCCTCCACTTT
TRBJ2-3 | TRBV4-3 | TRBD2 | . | CASSQDAGGWSTDTQYF | TGCGCCAGCAGCCAAGATGCGGGAGGGTGGAGCACAGATACGCAGTATTTT
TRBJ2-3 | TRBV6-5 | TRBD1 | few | CASSRTGGRLADTQYF | TGTGCCAGCAGTCGAACAGGGGGCCGTCTGGCAGATACGCAGTATTTT
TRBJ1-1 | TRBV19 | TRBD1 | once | CASDRGTVNTEAFF | TGTGCCAGCGACAGGGGGACGGTTAACACTGAAGCTTTCTTT
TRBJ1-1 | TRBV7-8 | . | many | CASSLSGQGVFF | TGTGCCAGCAGCTTATCCGGGCAAGGGGTTTTCTTT
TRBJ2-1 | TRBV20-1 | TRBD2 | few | CSVPRGGYNEQFF | TGCAGTGTTCCGCGGGGGGGGTACAATGAGCAGTTCTTC
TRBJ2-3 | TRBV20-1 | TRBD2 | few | CSARAGGGTDTQYF | TGCAGTGCTAGAGCTGGGGGGGGCACAGATACGCAGTATTTT
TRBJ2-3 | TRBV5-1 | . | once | CASSSDVTDTQYF | TGCGCCAGCAGCTCGGACGTCACAGATACGCAGTATTTT
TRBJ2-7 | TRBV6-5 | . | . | CASRPRASSYEQYF | TGTGCCAGCAGGCCTAGGGCTAGCTCCTACGAGCAGTACTTC